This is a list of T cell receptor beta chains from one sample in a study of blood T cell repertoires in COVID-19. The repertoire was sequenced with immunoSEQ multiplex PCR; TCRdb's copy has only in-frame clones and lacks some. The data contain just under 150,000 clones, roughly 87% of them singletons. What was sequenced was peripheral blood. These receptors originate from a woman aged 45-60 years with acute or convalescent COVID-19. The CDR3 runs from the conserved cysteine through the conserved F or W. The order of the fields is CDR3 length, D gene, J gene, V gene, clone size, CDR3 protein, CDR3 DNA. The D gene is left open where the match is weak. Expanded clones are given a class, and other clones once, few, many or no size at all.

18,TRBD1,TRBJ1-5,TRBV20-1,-,CSASEIPGQGSGNQPQHF,TGCAGTGCTAGTGAAATACCGGGACAGGGAAGTGGCAATCAGCCCCAGCATTTT
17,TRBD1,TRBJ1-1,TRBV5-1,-,CASIDPGQGSGSTEAFF,TGCGCCAGCATAGACCCGGGACAGGGGTCGGGGAGCACTGAAGCTTTCTTT
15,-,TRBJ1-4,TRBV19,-,CASSIGPQVNEKLFF,TGTGCCAGTAGTATAGGTCCACAGGTTAATGAAAAACTGTTTTTT
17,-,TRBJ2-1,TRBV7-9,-,CASSPEGGSGFYNEQFF,TGTGCCAGCAGCCCAGAGGGGGGTAGCGGGTTCTACAATGAGCAGTTCTTC
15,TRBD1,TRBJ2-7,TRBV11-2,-,CASSSYGTGSYEQYF,TGTGCCAGCAGCTCTTACGGGACAGGGTCCTACGAGCAGTACTTC
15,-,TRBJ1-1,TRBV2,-,CASSIRQTLGTEAFF,TGTGCCAGCAGTATACGACAGACCCTGGGCACTGAAGCTTTCTTT
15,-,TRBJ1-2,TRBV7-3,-,CASSPSPQAGYGYTF,TGTGCCAGCAGCCCTTCCCCCCAGGCAGGCTATGGCTACACCTTC
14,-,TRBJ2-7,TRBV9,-,CASSRTATPYEQYF,TGTGCCAGCAGTAGGACAGCGACTCCCTACGAGCAGTACTTC
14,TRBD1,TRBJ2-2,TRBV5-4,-,CASRRTGDTGELFF,TGTGCCAGCAGGCGGACAGGGGACACCGGGGAGCTGTTTTTT
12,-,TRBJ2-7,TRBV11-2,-,CASSWGAREQYF,TGTGCCAGCAGCTGGGGCGCCCGGGAGCAGTACTTC
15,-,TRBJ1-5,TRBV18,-,CASSPKQGSNQPQHF,TGTGCCAGCTCACCAAAACAGGGTAGCAATCAGCCCCAGCATTTT
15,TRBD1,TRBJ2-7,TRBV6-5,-,CASSSLGRGQLEQYF,TGTGCCAGCAGTTCCTTGGGCAGGGGGCAACTCGAGCAGTACTTC
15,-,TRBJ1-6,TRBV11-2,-,CASSPPPGRNSPLHF,TGTGCCAGCAGCCCCCCGCCAGGGAGGAATTCACCCCTCCACTTT
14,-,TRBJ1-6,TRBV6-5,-,CASRKPNDNSPLHF,TGTGCCAGCAGGAAGCCGAATGATAATTCACCCCTCCACTTT
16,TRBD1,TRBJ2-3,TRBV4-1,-,CASSQQGALGTDTQYF,TGCGCCAGCAGCCAGCAGGGGGCCCTCGGCACAGATACGCAGTATTTT
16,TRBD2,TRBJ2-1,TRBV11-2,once,CASSLGAGGEYNEQFF,TGTGCCAGCAGCTTAGGGGCGGGGGGAGAATACAATGAGCAGTTCTTC
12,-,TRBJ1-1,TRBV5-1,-,CASSSGNTEAFF,TGCGCCAGCAGTTCCGGGAACACTGAAGCTTTCTTT
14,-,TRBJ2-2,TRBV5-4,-,CASSLQGVTGELFF,TGTGCCAGCAGCCTACAGGGAGTCACCGGGGAGCTGTTTTTT